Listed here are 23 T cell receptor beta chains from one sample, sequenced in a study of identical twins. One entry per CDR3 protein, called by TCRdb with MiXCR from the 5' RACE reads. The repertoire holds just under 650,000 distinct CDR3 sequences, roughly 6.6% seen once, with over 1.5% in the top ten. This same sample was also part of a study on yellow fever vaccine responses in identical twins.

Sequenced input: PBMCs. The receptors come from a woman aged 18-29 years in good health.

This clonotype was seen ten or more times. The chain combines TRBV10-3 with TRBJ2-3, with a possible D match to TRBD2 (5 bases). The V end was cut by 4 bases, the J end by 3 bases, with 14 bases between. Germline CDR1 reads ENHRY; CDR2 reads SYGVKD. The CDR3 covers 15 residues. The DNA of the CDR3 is TGTGCCATCAGTGGGGAACGGGATTGGACAGATACGCAGTATTTT. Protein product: CAISGERDWTDTQYF.

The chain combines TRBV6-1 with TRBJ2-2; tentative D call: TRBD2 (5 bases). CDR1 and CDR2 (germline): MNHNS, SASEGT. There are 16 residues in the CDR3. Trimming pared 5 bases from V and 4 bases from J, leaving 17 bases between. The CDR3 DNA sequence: TGTGCCAGCAGTCGACTCTTTATGGGGAGCACCGGGGAGCTGTTTTTT. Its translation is CASSRLFMGSTGELFF.

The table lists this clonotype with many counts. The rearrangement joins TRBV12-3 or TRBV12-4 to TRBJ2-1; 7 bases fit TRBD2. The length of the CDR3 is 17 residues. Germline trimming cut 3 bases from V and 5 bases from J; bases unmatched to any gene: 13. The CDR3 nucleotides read TGTGCCAGCAGTTTCTGGCAGGGAGGGCATCCCAACAATGAGCAGTTCTTC. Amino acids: CASSFWQGGHPNNEQFF.

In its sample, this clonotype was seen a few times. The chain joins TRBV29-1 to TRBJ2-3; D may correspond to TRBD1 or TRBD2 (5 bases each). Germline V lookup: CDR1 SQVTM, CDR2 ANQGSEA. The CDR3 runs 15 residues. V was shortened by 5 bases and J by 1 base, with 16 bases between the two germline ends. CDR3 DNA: TGCAGCGTTAGGGACGTAGCCGCTGGCACAGATACGCAGTATTTT. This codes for CSVRDVAAGTDTQYF.

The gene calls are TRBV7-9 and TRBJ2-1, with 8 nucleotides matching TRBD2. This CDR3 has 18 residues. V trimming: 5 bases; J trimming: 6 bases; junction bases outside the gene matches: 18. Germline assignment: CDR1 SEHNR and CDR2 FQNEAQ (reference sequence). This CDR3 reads CASSPFTLSGNGFNEQFF. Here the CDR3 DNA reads TGTGCCAGCAGCCCCTTCACCCTTAGCGGGAACGGGTTCAATGAGCAGTTCTTC. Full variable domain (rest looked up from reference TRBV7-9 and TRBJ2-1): DTGVSQNPRHKITKRGQNVTFRCDPISEHNRLYWYRQTLGQGPEFLTYFQNEAQLEKSRLLSDRFSAERPKGSFSTLEIQRTEQGDSAMYLCASSPFTLSGNGFNEQFFGPGTRLTVL.

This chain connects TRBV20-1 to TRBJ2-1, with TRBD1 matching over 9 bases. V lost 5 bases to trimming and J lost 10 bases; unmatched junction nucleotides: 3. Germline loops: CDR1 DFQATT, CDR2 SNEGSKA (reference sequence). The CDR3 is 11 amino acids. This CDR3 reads CSADRGVEQFF. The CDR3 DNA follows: TGCAGTGCTGACAGGGGGGTGGAGCAGTTCTTC.

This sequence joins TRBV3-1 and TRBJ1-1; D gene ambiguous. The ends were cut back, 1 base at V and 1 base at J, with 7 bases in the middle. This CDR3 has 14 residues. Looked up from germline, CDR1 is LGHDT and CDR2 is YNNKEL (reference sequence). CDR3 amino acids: CASSQARANTEAFF. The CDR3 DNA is TGTGCCAGCAGCCAAGCCCGGGCGAACACTGAAGCTTTCTTT. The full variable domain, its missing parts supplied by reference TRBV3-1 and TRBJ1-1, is DTAVSQTPKYLVTQMGNDKSIKCEQNLGHDTMYWYKQDSKKFLKIMFSYNNKELIINETVPNRFSPKSPDKAHLNLHINSLELGDSAVYFCASSQARANTEAFFGQGTRLTVV.

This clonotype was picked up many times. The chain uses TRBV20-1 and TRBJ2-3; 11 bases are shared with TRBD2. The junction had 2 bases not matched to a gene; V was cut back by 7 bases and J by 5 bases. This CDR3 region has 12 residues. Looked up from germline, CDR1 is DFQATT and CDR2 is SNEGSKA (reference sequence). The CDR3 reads CSVAGGLDTQYF. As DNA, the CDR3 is TGCAGTGTAGCGGGGGGGCTAGATACGCAGTATTTT.

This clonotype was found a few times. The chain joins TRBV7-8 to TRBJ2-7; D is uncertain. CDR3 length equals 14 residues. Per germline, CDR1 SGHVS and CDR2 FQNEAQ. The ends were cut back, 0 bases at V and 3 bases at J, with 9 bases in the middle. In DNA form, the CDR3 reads TGTGCCAGCAGCTTAGCCACCCGGGTCTACGAGCAGTACTTC. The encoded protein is CASSLATRVYEQYF.

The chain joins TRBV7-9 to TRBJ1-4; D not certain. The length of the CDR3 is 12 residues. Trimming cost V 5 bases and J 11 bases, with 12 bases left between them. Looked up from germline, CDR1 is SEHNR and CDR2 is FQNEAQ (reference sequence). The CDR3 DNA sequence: TGTGCCAGCAGCCTGTACATGGGGAAACTGTTTTTT. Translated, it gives CASSLYMGKLFF.

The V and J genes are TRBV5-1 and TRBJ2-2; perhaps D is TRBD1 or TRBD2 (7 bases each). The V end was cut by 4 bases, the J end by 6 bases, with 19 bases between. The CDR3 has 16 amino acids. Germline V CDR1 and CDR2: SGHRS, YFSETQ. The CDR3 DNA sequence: TGCGCCAGCAGCCCAGGACAGGCGGGGGTGCCCGGGGAGCTGTTTTTT. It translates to CASSPGQAGVPGELFF. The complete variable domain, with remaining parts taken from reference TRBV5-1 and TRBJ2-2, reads KAGVTQTPRYLIKTRGQQVTLSCSPISGHRSVSWYQQTPGQGLQFLFEYFSETQRNKGNFPGRFSGRQFSNSRSEMNVSTLELGDSALYLCASSPGQAGVPGELFFGEGSRLTVL.

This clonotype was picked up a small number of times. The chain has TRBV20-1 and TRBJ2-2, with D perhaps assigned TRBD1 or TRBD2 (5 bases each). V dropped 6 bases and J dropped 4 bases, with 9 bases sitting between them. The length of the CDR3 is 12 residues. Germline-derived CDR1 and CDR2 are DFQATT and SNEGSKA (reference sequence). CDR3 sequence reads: CSAGTLTGELFF. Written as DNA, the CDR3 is TGCAGTGCAGGGACCCTCACCGGGGAGCTGTTTTTT.

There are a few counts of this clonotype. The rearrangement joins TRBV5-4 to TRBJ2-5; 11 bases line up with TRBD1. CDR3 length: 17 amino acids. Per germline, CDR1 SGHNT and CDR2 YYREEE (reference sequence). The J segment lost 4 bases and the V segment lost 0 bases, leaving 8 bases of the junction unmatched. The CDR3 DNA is TGTGCCAGCAGCTTGGATCCCACAGGGACAGGGGGAGAGACCCAGTACTTC. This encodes CASSLDPTGTGGETQYF.

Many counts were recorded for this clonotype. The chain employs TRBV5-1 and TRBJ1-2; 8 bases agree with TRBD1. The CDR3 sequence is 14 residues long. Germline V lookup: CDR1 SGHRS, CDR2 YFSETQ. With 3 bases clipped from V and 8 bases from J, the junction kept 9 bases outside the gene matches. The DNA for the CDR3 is TGCGCCAGCAGCTCTGGAGGGCAGGGGGCCGGCTACACCTTC. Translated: CASSSGGQGAGYTF.

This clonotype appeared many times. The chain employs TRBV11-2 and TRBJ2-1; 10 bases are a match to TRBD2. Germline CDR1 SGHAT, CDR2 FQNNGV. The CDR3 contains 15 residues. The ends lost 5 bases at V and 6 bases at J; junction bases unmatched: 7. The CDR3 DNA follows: TGTGCCAGCAGCCTCGGGACTAGCGTAGTCAATGAGCAGTTCTTC. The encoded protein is CASSLGTSVVNEQFF.

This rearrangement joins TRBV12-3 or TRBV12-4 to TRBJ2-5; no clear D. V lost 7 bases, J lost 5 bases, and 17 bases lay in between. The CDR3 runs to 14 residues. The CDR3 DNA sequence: TGTGCCAGCACCTCTGGAGCCGTCGGGGAGACCCAGTACTTC. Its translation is CASTSGAVGETQYF.

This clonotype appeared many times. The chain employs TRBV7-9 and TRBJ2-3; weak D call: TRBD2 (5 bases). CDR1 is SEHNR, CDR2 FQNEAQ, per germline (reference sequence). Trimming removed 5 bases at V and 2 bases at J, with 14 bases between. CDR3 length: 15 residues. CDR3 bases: TGTGCCAGCAGCCCCGAGGGCTCAACCACAGATACGCAGTATTTT. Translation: CASSPEGSTTDTQYF. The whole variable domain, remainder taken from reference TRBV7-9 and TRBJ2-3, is DTGVSQNPRHKITKRGQNVTFRCDPISEHNRLYWYRQTLGQGPEFLTYFQNEAQLEKSRLLSDRFSAERPKGSFSTLEIQRTEQGDSAMYLCASSPEGSTTDTQYFGPGTRLTVL.

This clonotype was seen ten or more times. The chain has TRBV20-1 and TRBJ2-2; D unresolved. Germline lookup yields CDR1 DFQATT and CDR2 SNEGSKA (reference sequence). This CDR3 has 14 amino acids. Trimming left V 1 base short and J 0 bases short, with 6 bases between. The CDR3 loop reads CSARVQSNTGELFF. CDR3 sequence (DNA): TGCAGTGCTAGAGTCCAGTCGAACACCGGGGAGCTGTTTTTT.

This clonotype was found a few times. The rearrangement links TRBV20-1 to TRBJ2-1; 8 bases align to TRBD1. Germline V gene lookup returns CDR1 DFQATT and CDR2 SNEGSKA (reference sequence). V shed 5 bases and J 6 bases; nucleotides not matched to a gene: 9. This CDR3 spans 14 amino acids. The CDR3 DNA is TGCAGTGCTGGGGGTGGACAGGGCCGCAATGAGCAGTTCTTC. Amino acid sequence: CSAGGGQGRNEQFF.

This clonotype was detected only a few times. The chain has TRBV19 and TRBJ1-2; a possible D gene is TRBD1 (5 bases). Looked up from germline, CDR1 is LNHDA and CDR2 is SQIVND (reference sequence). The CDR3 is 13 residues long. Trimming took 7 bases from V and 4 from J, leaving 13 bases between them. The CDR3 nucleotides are TGTGCCAGTAAATCGGGGGGGGTCTATGGCTACACCTTC. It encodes CASKSGGVYGYTF.

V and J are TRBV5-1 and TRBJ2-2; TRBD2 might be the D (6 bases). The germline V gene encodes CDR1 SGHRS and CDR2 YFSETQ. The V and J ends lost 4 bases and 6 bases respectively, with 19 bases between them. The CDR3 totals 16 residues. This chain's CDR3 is CASSGGTLWTSGELFF. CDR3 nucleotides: TGCGCCAGCAGCGGGGGGACGCTCTGGACGTCCGGGGAGCTGTTTTTT.

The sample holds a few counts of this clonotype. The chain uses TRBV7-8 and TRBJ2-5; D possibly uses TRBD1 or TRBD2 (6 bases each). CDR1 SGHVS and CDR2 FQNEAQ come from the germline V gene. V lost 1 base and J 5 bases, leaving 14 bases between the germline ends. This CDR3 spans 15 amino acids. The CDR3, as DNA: TGTGCCAGCAGCTTAGGACGCACGGGGGCGGAGACCCAGTACTTC. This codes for CASSLGRTGAETQYF.

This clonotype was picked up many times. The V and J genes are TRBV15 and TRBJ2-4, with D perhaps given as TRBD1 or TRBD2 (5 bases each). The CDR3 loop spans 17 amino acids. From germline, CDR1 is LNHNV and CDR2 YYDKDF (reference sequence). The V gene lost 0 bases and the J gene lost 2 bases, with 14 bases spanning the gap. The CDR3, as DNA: TGTGCCACCAGCAGAGAGGGGACCCCACCGCCCAAAAACATTCAGTACTTC. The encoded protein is CATSREGTPPPKNIQYF.